A selection of T cell receptor beta chains follows, all from one sample in a study of cytomegalovirus exposure and HLA in healthy donors. Profiled with immunoSEQ multiplex PCR; TCRdb holds only in-frame clones, not every one. Altogether about 120,000 clones are present, 89% being singletons, with the ten largest covering 1% to 1.5%. Specimen: PBMCs. The receptors stem from a woman aged 18-29 years in good health and CMV-seronegative. The CDR3 runs from the conserved cysteine through the conserved F or W. A D gene is named only where the DNA matches it firmly. Size tells how often a clone was seen (once, few, many) or the class of an expanded clone, and some rows leave it out.

NA	TRBV18	TRBJ1-4	NA	CASSRNTGFRNEKLFF	TGTGCCAGCTCTCGAAATACCGGGTTCCGAAATGAAAAACTGTTTTTT
NA	TRBV21-1	TRBJ2-7	NA	CASSKNKITGAHYEQYF	TGTGCCAGCAGCAAAAATAAGATAACAGGAGCCCACTACGAGCAGTACTTC
TRBD2	TRBV4-2	TRBJ2-3	NA	CASSQDPHGGAIDTQYF	TGTGCCAGCAGCCAAGATCCCCACGGGGGGGCAATAGATACGCAGTATTTT
NA	TRBV19	TRBJ2-1	NA	CASSPTTPGGVDEQFF	TGTGCCAGTAGCCCTACAACCCCTGGGGGCGTGGATGAGCAGTTCTTC
NA	TRBV19	TRBJ1-3	NA	CASSQVRAAALISGNTIYF	TGTGCCAGTAGTCAAGTGAGGGCCGCAGCCTTAATCTCTGGAAACACCATATATTTT
TRBD2	TRBV13	TRBJ2-3	NA	CASSTGLAGGFGQYF	TGTGCCAGCAGCACGGGACTAGCGGGGGGCTTTGGGCAGTATTTT
NA	TRBV4-1	TRBJ2-4	NA	CASSQGWGLAKNIQYF	TGCGCCAGCAGCCAAGGCTGGGGCCTAGCCAAAAACATTCAGTACTTC
TRBD2	TRBV27	TRBJ2-7	NA	CASSLAGGYEQYF	TGTGCCAGCAGTCTAGCGGGGGGCTACGAGCAGTACTTC
TRBD1	TRBV6-1	TRBJ1-5	NA	CASSLGTGAHF	TGTGCCAGCAGTTTAGGGACAGGGGCGCATTTT
NA	TRBV5-1	TRBJ1-1	NA	CASSLQTNTEAFF	TGCGCCAGCAGCTTACAGACAAACACTGAAGCTTTCTTT
NA	TRBV18	TRBJ1-1	NA	CASARRDTNTEAFF	TGTGCCAGCGCGCGGCGGGATACGAACACTGAAGCTTTCTTT
TRBD1	TRBV6-5	TRBJ2-7	few	CATRTGSSEQYF	TGTGCCACCCGGACAGGGTCTAGCGAGCAGTACTTC
TRBD1	TRBV7-9	TRBJ1-3	once	CASSFGTVIGNTIYF	TGTGCCAGCAGCTTTGGGACAGTGATTGGAAACACCATATATTTT
NA	TRBV2	TRBJ2-5	NA	CASRGLRETQYF	TGTGCCAGCAGGGGGCTTCGAGAGACCCAGTACTTC
TRBD2	TRBV5-1	TRBJ2-1	NA	CASSPRASGGGNNEQFF	TGCGCCAGCAGCCCCAGGGCCTCCGGCGGGGGAAACAATGAGCAGTTCTTC
TRBD2	TRBV29-1	TRBJ2-4	NA	CSVVPVLAGREVAKNIQYF	TGCAGCGTTGTACCCGTACTAGCGGGGAGGGAGGTCGCCAAAAACATTCAGTACTTC
NA	TRBV7-9	TRBJ2-5	NA	CASSRSPASVGETQYF	TGTGCCAGCAGCCGCAGCCCCGCTAGCGTGGGAGAGACCCAGTACTTC
TRBD2	TRBV10-3	TRBJ2-1	NA	CAISPGGASYNEQFF	TGTGCCATCAGTCCCGGGGGGGCCTCCTACAATGAGCAGTTCTTC
NA	TRBV15	TRBJ1-1	NA	CATSRAPGVNTEAFF	TGTGCCACCAGCAGAGCCCCGGGAGTGAACACTGAAGCTTTCTTT
TRBD1	TRBV6-5	TRBJ1-1	NA	CASSLRQGWTEAFF	TGTGCCAGCAGTCTTCGACAGGGATGGACTGAAGCTTTCTTT
NA	TRBV5-1	TRBJ1-2	NA	CASSVTGGGYGYTF	TGCGCCAGCAGCGTGACTGGGGGCGGCTATGGCTACACCTTC
NA	TRBV7-6	TRBJ1-4	NA	CASSGPRTVFVEKLFF	TGTGCCAGCAGCGGACCCAGGACAGTGTTCGTTGAAAAACTGTTTTTT
NA	TRBV27	TRBJ2-7	NA	CASSPSVVGGYEQYF	TGTGCCAGCAGTCCTTCTGTGGTAGGGGGCTACGAGCAGTACTTC
TRBD1	TRBV7-9	TRBJ1-2	once	CASSPSEPGQGSEGYTF	TGTGCCAGCAGTCCATCGGAACCGGGACAGGGATCGGAGGGCTACACCTTC
NA	TRBV5-1	TRBJ2-3	NA	CASSLATSYTDTQYF	TGCGCCAGCAGCTTGGCTACCTCCTACACAGATACGCAGTATTTT
TRBD2	TRBV2	TRBJ2-7	NA	CASLPGLGSYEQYF	TGTGCCAGTTTACCGGGACTAGGCTCCTACGAGCAGTACTTC
NA	TRBV5-1	TRBJ1-2	NA	CASSQQGTGGYTF	TGCGCCAGCAGCCAACAGGGTACGGGCGGCTACACCTTC
NA	TRBV18	TRBJ2-5	NA	CASSPPRETQYF	TGTGCCAGCTCACCACCACGGGAGACCCAGTACTTC
TRBD1	TRBV7-6	TRBJ1-2	NA	CASSVRGAYGYTF	TGTGCCAGCAGCGTCAGGGGGGCCTATGGCTACACCTTC
TRBD2	TRBV18	TRBJ2-1	NA	CASSPRGYSGGGEQFF	TGTGCCAGCTCACCACGAGGATATAGCGGGGGCGGGGAGCAGTTCTTC
NA	TRBV7-9	TRBJ1-4	NA	CASSFGVDTTNEKLFF	TGTGCCAGCAGCTTCGGTGTCGATACAACTAATGAAAAACTGTTTTTT
NA	TRBV7-9	TRBJ1-2	NA	CASSFGEGASYGYTF	TGTGCCAGCAGCTTTGGAGAGGGCGCCAGCTATGGCTACACCTTC
TRBD2	TRBV15	TRBJ2-7	NA	CATSSTTFSGGRLREQYF	TGTGCCACCAGCAGCACAACTTTTAGCGGGGGTCGGTTGAGAGAGCAGTACTTC
TRBD2	TRBV5-8	TRBJ2-1	NA	CASRPTSGSYNEQFF	TGTGCCAGCAGGCCGACTAGCGGGTCCTACAATGAGCAGTTCTTC
TRBD1	TRBV5-5	TRBJ1-5	NA	CASSSRVTGVNQPQHF	TGTGCCAGCAGCTCCCGAGTAACAGGGGTTAATCAGCCCCAGCATTTT
NA	TRBV9	TRBJ1-1	NA	CASSVGQVMNTEAFF	TGTGCCAGCAGCGTAGGACAGGTAATGAACACTGAAGCTTTCTTT
NA	TRBV2	TRBJ2-7	NA	CASSSNSGLDPYEQYF	TGTGCCAGCAGTTCCAATTCAGGGCTCGACCCCTACGAGCAGTACTTC